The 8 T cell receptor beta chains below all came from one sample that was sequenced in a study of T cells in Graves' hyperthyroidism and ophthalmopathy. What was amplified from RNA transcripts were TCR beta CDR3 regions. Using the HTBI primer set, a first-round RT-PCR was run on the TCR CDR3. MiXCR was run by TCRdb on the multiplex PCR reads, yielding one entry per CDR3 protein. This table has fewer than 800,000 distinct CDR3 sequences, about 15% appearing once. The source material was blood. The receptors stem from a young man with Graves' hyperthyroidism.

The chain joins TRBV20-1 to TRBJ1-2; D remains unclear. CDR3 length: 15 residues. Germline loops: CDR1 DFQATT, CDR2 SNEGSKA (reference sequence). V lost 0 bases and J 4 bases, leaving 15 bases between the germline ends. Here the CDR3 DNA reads TGCAGTGCTAGAGACCCGCAGGAGGGCCCCTATGGCTACACCTTC. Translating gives CSARDPQEGPYGYTF.

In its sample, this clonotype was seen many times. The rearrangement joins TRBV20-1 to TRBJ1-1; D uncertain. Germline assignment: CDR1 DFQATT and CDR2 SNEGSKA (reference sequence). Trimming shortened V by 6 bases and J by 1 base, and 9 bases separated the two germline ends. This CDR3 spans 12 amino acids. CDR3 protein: CSAFTPNTEAFF. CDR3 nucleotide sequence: TGCAGTGCCTTTACACCGAACACTGAAGCTTTCTTT.

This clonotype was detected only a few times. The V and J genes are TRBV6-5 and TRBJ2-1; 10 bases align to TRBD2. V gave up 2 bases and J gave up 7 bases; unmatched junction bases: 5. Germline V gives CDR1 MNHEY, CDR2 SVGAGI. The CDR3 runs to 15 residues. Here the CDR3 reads CASSYVAGGYNEQFF. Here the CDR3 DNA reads TGTGCCAGCAGTTACGTAGCGGGAGGATATAATGAGCAGTTCTTC.

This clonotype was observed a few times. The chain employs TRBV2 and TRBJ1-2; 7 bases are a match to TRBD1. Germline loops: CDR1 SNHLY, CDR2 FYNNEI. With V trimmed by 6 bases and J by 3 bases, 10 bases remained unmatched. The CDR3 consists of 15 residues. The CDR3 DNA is TGTGCCAGCAGGGGCATAAGGGGGCAGGACTATGGCTACACCTTC. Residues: CASRGIRGQDYGYTF.

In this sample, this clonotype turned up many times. This chain's CDR3 is CSARAAAGAYEQYF. The CDR3 DNA is TGCAGTGCTAGAGCCGCGGCGGGAGCATACGAGCAGTACTTC. The chain carries TRBV20-1 and TRBJ2-7; 7 nucleotides align to TRBD2. Trimming at V came to 1 base and at J to 4 bases, leaving 7 bases not matched to a gene. Germline CDR1 is DFQATT and CDR2 is SNEGSKA (reference sequence). CDR3 length: 14 residues.

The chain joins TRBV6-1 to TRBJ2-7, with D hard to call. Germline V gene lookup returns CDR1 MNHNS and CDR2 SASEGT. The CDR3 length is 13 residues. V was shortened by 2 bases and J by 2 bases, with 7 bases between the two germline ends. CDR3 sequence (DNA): TGTGCCAGCAGTGAACTGAGGACCTACGAGCAGTACTTC. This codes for CASSELRTYEQYF.

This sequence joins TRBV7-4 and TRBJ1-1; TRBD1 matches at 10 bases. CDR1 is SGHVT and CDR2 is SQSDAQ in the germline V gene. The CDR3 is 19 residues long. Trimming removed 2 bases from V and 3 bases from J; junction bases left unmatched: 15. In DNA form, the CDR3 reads TGTGCCAGCAGCTTAAGGAGGACCCGGGACAGGGGTGCGGACACTGAAGCTTTCTTT. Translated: CASSLRRTRDRGADTEAFF.

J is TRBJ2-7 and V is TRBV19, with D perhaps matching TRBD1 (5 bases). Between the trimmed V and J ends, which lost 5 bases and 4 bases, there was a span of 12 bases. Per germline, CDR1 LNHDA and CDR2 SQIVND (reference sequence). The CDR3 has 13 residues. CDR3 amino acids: CASSEKWTYEQYF. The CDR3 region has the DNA TGTGCCAGTAGTGAAAAATGGACATACGAGCAGTACTTC. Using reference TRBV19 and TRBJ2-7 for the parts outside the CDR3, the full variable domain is DGGITQSPKYLFRKEGQNVTLSCEQNLNHDAMYWYRQDPGQGLRLIYYSQIVNDFQKGDIAEGYSVSREKKESFPLTVTSAQKNPTAFYLCASSEKWTYEQYFGPGTRLTVT.